This T cell receptor beta chain was captured in a study of blood T cell repertoires in COVID-19. Study details: Specimens from acute and convalescent COVID-19 originated in the United States, Italy and Spain. The analysed material was cDNA or gDNA that came from T cells, B-cell-depleted T cells, or PBMCs.

In the original processing: Estimated nucleated cell counts came from reference gene primer amplification. Generated by immunoSEQ multiplex PCR, the TCRdb table keeps only in-frame clones and is missing some. D and trimming come from the DNA, and the V and J calls and clone size come from that table. Of some 150,000 clones listed, 88% were seen once; the top ten hold over 2%. Material: peripheral blood. The source is a human donor in a cohort sampled during active COVID-19.

CDR3 nucleotide sequence: TGTGCCAGCAGCCCACCGGGACAAGTCTACGAGCAGTACTTC. Amino acids: CASSPPGQVYEQYF. The chain employs TRBV7-2 and TRBJ2-7, with D maybe TRBD1 (6 bases). Trimming took off 5 bases at V and 3 bases at J, with 14 bases between the two ends. Germline V lookup: CDR1 SGHTA, CDR2 FQGNSA. The CDR3 has 14 residues.